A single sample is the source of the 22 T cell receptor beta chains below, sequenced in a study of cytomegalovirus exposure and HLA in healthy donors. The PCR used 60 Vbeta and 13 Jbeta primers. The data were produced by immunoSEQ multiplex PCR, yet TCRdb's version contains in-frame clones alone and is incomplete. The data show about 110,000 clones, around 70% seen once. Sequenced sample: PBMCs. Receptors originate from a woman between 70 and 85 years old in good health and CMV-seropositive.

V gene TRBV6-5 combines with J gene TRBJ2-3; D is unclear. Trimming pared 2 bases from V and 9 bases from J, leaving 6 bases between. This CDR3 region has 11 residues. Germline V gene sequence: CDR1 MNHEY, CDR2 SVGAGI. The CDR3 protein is CASSYERTQYF. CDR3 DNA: TGTGCCAGCAGTTACGAGAGAACGCAGTATTTT.

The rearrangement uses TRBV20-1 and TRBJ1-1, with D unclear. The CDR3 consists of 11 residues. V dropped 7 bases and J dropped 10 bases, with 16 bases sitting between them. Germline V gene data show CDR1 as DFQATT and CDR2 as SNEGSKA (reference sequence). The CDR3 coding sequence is TGCAGTGGGACGACGGGGATCGGAGCTTTCTTT. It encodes CSGTTGIGAFF.

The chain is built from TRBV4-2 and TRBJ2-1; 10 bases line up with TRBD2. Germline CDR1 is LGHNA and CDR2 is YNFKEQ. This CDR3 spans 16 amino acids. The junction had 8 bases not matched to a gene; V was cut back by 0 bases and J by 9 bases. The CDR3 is CASSQESGGALGEQFF. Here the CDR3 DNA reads TGTGCCAGCAGCCAAGAAAGCGGGGGGGCCTTAGGTGAGCAGTTCTTC.

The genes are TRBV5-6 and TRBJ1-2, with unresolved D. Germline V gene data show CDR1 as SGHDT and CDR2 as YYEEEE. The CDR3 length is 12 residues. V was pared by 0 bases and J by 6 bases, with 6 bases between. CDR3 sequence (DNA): TGTGCCAGCAGCTTGGACAGAGATGGCTACACCTTC. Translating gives CASSLDRDGYTF. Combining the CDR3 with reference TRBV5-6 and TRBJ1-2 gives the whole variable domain DAGVTQSPTHLIKTRGQQVTLRCSPKSGHDTVSWYQQALGQGPQFIFQYYEEEERQRGNFPDRFSGHQFPNYSSELNVNALLLGDSALYLCASSLDRDGYTFGSGTRLTVV.

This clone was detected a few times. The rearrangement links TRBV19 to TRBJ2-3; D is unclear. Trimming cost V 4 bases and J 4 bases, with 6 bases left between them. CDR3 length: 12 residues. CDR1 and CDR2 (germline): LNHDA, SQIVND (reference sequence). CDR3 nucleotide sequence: TGTGCCAGTAGTACTTATCCAGATACGCAGTATTTT. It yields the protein CASSTYPDTQYF.

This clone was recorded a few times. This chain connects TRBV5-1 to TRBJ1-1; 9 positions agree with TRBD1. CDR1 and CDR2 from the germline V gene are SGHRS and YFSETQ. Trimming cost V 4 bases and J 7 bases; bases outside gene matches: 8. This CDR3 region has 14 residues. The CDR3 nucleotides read TGCGCCAGCAGCCCGGTCCCGGGACAGGGTGAAGCTTTCTTT. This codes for CASSPVPGQGEAFF. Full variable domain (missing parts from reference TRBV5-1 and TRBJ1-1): KAGVTQTPRYLIKTRGQQVTLSCSPISGHRSVSWYQQTPGQGLQFLFEYFSETQRNKGNFPGRFSGRQFSNSRSEMNVSTLELGDSALYLCASSPVPGQGEAFFGQGTRLTVV.

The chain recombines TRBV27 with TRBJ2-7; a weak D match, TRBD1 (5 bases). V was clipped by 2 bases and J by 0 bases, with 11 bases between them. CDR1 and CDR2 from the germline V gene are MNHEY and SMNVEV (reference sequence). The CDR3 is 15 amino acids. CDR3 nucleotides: TGTGCCAGCAGTTTAGATCAGGGCCGCTCCTACGAGCAGTACTTC. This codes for CASSLDQGRSYEQYF.

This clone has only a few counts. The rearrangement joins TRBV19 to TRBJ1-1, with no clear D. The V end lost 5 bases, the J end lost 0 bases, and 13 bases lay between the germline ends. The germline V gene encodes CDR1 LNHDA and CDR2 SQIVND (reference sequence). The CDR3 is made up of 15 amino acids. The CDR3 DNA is TGTGCCAGTAGTTTGAATTCCGGGTTGAACACTGAAGCTTTCTTT. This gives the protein CASSLNSGLNTEAFF.

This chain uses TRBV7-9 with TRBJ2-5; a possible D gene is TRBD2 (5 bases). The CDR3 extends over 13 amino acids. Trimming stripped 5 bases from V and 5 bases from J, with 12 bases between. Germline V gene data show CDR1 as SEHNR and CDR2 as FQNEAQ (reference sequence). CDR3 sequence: CASSPGSGETQYF. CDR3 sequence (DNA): TGTGCCAGCAGCCCTGGGTCGGGGGAGACCCAGTACTTC.

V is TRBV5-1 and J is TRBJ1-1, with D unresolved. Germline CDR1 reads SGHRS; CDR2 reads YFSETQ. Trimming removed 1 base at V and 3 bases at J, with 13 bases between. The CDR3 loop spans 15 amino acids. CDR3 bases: TGCGCCAGCAGCTTGATCGGGGATTGGTACACTGAAGCTTTCTTT. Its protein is CASSLIGDWYTEAFF. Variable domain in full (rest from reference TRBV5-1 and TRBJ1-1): KAGVTQTPRYLIKTRGQQVTLSCSPISGHRSVSWYQQTPGQGLQFLFEYFSETQRNKGNFPGRFSGRQFSNSRSEMNVSTLELGDSALYLCASSLIGDWYTEAFFGQGTRLTVV.

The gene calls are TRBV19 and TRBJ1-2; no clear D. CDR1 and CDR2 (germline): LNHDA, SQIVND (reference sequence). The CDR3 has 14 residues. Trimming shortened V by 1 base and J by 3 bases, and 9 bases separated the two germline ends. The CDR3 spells CASSIVGAHYGYTF. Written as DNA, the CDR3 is TGTGCCAGTAGTATAGTCGGAGCTCACTATGGCTACACCTTC.

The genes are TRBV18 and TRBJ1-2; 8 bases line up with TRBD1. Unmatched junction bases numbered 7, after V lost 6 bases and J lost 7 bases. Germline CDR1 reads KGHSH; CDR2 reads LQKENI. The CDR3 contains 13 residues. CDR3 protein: CASSSVTGGGYTF. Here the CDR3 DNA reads TGTGCCAGCTCTTCAGTAACAGGGGGTGGCTACACCTTC.

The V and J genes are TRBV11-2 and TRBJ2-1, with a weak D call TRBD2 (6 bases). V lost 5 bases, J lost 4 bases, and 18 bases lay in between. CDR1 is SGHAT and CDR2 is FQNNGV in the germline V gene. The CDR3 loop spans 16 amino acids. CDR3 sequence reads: CASSLRLVTPYNEQFF. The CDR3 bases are TGTGCCAGCAGCCTCCGACTAGTTACTCCTTACAATGAGCAGTTCTTC.

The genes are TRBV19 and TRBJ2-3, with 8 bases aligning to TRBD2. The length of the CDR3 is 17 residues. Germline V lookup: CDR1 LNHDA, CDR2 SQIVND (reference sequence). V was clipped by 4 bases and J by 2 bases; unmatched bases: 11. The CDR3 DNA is TGTGCCAGTAGTAATTTGGTAGCGGGGTTCACCACAGATACGCAGTATTTT. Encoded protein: CASSNLVAGFTTDTQYF. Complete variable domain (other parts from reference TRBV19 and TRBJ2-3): DGGITQSPKYLFRKEGQNVTLSCEQNLNHDAMYWYRQDPGQGLRLIYYSQIVNDFQKGDIAEGYSVSREKKESFPLTVTSAQKNPTAFYLCASSNLVAGFTTDTQYFGPGTRLTVL.

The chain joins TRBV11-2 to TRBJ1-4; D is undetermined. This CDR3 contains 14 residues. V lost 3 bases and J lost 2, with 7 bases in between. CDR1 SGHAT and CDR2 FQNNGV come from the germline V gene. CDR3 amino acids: CASSFPTTNEKLFF. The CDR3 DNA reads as TGTGCCAGCAGCTTTCCGACTACTAATGAAAAACTGTTTTTT.

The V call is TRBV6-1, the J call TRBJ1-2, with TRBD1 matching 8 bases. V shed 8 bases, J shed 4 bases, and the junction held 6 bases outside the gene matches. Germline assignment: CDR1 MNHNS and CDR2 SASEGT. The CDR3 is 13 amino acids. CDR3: CASSPGGGYGYTF. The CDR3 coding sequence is TGTGCCAGCTCACCAGGGGGCGGCTATGGCTACACCTTC.

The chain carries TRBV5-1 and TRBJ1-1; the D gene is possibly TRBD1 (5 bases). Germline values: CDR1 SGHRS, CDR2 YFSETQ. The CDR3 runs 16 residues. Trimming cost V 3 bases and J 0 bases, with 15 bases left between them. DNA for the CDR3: TGCGCCAGCAGCTGGGGGGGGGTGGGGATGAACACTGAAGCTTTCTTT. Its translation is CASSWGGVGMNTEAFF.

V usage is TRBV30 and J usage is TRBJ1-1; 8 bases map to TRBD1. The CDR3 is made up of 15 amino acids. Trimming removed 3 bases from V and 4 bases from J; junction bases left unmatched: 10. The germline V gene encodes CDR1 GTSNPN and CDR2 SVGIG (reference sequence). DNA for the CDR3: TGTGCCTGGAGCTCACTCGGACAGGGAGGCACTGAAGCTTTCTTT. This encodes CAWSSLGQGGTEAFF.

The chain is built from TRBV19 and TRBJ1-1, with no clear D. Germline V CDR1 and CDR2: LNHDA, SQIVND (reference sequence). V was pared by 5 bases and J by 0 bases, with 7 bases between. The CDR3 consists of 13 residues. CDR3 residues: CASSLSVNTEAFF. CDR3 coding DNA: TGTGCCAGTAGTCTTTCAGTGAACACTGAAGCTTTCTTT.

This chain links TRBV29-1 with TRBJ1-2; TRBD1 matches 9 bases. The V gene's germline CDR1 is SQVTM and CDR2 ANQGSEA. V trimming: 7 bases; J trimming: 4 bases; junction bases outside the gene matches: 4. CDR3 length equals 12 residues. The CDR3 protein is CSAGQGFYGYTF. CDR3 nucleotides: TGCAGCGCGGGACAGGGATTCTATGGCTACACCTTC.

In DNA form, the CDR3 reads TGCAGCGTTGATCGGGGGGGGGCCAACTATGGCTACACCTTC. As protein: CSVDRGGANYGYTF. V is TRBV29-1 and J is TRBJ1-2; possible D gene TRBD1, 6 bases. Trimming left V 3 bases short and J 2 bases short, with 13 bases between. The CDR3 consists of 14 residues. The germline gives CDR1 SQVTM, CDR2 ANQGSEA.

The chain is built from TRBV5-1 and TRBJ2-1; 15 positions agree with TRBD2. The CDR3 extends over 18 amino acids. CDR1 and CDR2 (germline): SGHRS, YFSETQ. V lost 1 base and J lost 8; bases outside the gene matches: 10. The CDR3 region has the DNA TGCGCCAGCAGCTTGTTTAGGACTAGCGGGGGGGCCAACGATGAGCAGTTCTTC. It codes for CASSLFRTSGGANDEQFF.